The source of this TCR beta chain is a study of shared clonotypes between healthy human individuals. For the study at large: The cohort comprised a couple of women and a few men. Their ages spanned 18 to 49 years. Study-level points and caveats: Large depth notwithstanding, sorted-subset sequencing proved incomplete by rarefaction.

The table came from immunoSEQ multiplex PCR; TCRdb's copy has only in-frame clones and leaves some out. Here the sample spans more than 1.2 million clones, roughly 98.5% being singletons. Notes on this clone: Its antigen is unknown. This same CDR3 is encoded by further DNA sequences in the sample.

Germline loops: CDR1 SGHRS, CDR2 YFSETQ. Trimming cost V 4 bases and J 3 bases; bases outside gene matches: 5. The CDR3 has 16 amino acids. The specimen was naive CD4+ T cells sorted from blood. Subset: CD45RA+ positively selected. The origin of this receptor is a man aged 30-40 years in good health. The chain links TRBV5-1 to TRBJ2-1, with 12 bases lining up with TRBD2. The CDR3 spells CASSLLTSGSYNEQFF. CDR3 sequence (DNA): TGCGCCAGCAGCCTCCTGACTAGCGGGAGCTACAATGAGCAGTTCTTC. Complete variable domain (other parts from reference TRBV5-1 and TRBJ2-1): KAGVTQTPRYLIKTRGQQVTLSCSPISGHRSVSWYQQTPGQGLQFLFEYFSETQRNKGNFPGRFSGRQFSNSRSEMNVSTLELGDSALYLCASSLLTSGSYNEQFFGPGTRLTVL.